This entry features one T cell receptor beta chain sequence. Its antigen is currently unknown. TCRdb's copy holds only in-frame clones and misses some; the assay was immunoSEQ multiplex PCR. The data contain about 120,000 clones, approximately 92% of them singletons. CDR3 length: 14 residues. The V and J ends lost 2 bases and 3 bases, in that order; junction bases with no gene match: 4. Germline CDR1 SGHRS, CDR2 YFSETQ. This entry belongs to a study of graft-versus-host responses after intestinal transplantation. The overall study: For around 3 years after anti-thymocyte globulin induction, all recipients took tacrolimus and steroids.

Regarding the study as a whole: Among recipient marrow samples, GvH clones were found; some appeared first in ileum or blood. Allografts carried high graft-versus-host to host-versus-graft clonal ratios in patients having graft-donor T cell macrochimerism. Declining HvG levels early post-transplant were linked to peak circulating GvH clone levels.

Sequenced material: unstimulated CD4+ T cells sorted from spleen or lymph node cells, taken before intestinal transplant. V gene TRBV5-1 combines with J gene TRBJ2-5, with TRBD1 matching 7 bases. The receptor was isolated from a human donor who received an intestinal transplant. CDR3 nucleotide sequence: TGCGCCAGCAGCTTAGGACAGGATAAAGAGACCCAGTACTTC. Translated, it gives CASSLGQDKETQYF.